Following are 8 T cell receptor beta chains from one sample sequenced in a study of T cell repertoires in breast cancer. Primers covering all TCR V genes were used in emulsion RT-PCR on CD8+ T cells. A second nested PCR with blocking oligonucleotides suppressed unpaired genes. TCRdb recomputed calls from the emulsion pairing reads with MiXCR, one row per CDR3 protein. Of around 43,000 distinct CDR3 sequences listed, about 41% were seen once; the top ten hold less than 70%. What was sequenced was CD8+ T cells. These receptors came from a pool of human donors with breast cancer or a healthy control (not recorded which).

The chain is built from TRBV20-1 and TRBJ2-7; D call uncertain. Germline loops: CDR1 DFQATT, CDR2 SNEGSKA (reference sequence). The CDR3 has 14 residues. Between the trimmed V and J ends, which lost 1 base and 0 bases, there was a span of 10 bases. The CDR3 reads CSARAYKSSYEQYF. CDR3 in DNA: TGCAGTGCTAGAGCTTATAAAAGCTCCTACGAGCAGTACTTC.

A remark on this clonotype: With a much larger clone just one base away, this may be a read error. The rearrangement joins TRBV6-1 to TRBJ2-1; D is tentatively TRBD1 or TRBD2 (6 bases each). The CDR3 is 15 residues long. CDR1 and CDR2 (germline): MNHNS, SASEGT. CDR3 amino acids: CASSEGVDGGQVLVF. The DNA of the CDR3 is TGTGCCAGCAGTGAAGGGGTGGACGGGGGCCAGGTACTGGTCTTC.

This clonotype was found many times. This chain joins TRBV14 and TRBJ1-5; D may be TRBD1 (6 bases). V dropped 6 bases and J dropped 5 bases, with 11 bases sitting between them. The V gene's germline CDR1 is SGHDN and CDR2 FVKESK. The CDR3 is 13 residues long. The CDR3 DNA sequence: TGTGCCAGCAGTCGGACAGTTGATCAGCCCCAGCATTTT. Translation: CASSRTVDQPQHF. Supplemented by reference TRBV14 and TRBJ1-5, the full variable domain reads EAGVTQFPSHSVIEKGQTVTLRCDPISGHDNLYWYRRVMGKEIKFLLHFVKESKQDESGMPNNRFLAERTGGTYSTLKVQPAELEDSGVYFCASSRTVDQPQHFGDGTRLSIL.

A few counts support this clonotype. In DNA, the CDR3 is TGTGCCAGCAGTTACTCGCTCGACAGCACTGAAGCTTTCTTT. Translation gives CASSYSLDSTEAFF. The V gene is TRBV6-5, the J gene TRBJ1-1; D possibly corresponds to TRBD1 (5 bases). Trimming shortened V by 0 bases and J by 4 bases, and 9 bases separated the two germline ends. The CDR3 sequence is 14 residues long. Germline CDR1 MNHEY, CDR2 SVGAGI.

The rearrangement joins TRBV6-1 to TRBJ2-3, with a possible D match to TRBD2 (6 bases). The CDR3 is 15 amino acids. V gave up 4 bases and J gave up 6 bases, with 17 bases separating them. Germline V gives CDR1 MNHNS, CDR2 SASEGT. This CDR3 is CASSGWGDPGDTQYF. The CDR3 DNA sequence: TGTGCCAGCAGTGGTTGGGGGGACCCCGGGGATACGCAGTATTTT.

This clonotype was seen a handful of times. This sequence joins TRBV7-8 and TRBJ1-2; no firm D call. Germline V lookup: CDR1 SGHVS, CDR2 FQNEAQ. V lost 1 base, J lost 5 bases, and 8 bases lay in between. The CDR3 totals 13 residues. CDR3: CASSLGEFYGYTF. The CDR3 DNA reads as TGTGCCAGCAGCTTAGGGGAGTTTTATGGCTACACCTTC.

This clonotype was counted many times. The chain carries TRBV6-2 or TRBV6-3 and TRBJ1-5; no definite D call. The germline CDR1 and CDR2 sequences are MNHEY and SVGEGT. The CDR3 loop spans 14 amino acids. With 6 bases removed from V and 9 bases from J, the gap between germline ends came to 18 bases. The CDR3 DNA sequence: TGTGCCAGCAGCCTTTACTCGGCCCCAGGGCCCCAGCATTTT. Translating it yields CASSLYSAPGPQHF.

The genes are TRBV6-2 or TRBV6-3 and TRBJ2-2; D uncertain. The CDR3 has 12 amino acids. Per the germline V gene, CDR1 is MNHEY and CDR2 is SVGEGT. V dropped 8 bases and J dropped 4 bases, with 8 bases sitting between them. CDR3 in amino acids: CASARSTGELFF. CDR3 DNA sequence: TGTGCCAGCGCCAGGAGCACCGGGGAGCTGTTTTTT.